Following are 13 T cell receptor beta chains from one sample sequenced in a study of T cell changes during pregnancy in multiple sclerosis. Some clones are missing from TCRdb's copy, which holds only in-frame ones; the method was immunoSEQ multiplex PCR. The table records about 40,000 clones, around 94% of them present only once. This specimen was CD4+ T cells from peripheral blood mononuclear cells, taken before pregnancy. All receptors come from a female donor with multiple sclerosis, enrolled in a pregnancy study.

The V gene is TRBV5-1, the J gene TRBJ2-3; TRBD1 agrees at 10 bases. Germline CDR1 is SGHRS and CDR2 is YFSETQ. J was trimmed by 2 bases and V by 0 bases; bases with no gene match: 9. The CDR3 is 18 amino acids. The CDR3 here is CASSLGTGGFIPTDTQYF. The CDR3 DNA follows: TGCGCCAGCAGCTTGGGGACAGGGGGTTTTATTCCCACAGATACGCAGTATTTT.

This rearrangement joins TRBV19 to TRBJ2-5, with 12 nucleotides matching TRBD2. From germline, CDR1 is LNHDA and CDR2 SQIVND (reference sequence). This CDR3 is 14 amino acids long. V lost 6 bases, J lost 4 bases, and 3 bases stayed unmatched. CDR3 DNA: TGTGCCAGTAGGCAACTAGCGGGAGGAGAGACCCAGTACTTC. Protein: CASRQLAGGETQYF.

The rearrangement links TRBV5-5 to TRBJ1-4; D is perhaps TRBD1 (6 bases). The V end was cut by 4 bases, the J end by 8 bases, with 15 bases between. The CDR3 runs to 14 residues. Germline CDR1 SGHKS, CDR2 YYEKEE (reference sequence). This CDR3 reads CASSPYRAMEKLFF. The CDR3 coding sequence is TGTGCCAGCAGCCCCTACAGGGCTATGGAAAAACTGTTTTTT.

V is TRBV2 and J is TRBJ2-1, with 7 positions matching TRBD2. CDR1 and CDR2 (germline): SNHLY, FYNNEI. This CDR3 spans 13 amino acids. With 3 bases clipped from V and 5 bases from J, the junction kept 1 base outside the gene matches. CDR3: CASSELADNEQFF. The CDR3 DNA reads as TGTGCCAGCAGTGAGCTAGCGGACAATGAGCAGTTCTTC.

The CDR3 loop is CASSLPTSFNEQFF. In nucleotides, the CDR3 is TGTGCCAGCAGCCTACCCACGAGCTTCAATGAGCAGTTCTTC. The chain is built from TRBV5-6 and TRBJ2-1; D unclear. This CDR3 region has 14 residues. Germline values: CDR1 SGHDT, CDR2 YYEEEE. With 4 bases removed from V and 6 bases from J, the gap between germline ends came to 14 bases.

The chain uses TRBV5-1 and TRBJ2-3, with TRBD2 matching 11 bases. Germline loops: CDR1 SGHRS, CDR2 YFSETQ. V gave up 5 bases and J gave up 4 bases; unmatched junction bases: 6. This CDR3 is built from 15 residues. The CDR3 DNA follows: TGCGCCAGCAGTCTTAGCGGGAGGGCCGCAGATACGCAGTATTTT. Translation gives CASSLSGRAADTQYF.

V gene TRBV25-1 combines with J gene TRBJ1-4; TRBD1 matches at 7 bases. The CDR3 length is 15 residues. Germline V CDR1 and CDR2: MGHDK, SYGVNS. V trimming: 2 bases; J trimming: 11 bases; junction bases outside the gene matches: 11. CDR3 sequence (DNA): TGTGCCAGCAGTGAAAGGGGGCAGGGACTGGGGAAACTGTTTTTT. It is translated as CASSERGQGLGKLFF.

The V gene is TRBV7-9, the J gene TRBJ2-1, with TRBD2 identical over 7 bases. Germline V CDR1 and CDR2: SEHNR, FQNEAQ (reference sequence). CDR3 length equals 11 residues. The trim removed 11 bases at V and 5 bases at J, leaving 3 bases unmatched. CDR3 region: CALAVDNEQFF. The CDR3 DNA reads TGTGCCCTAGCGGTAGACAATGAGCAGTTCTTC.

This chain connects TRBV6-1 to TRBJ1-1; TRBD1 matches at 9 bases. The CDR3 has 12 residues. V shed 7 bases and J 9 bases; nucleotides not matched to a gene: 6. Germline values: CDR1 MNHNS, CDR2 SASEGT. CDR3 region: CASTRDRDQAFF. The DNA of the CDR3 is TGTGCCAGCACCCGGGACAGGGATCAAGCTTTCTTT.

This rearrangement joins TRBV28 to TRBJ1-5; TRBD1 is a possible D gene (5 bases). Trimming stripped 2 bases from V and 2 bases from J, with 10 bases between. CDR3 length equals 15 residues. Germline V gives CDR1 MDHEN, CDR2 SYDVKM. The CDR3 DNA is TGTGCCAGCAGTTTAGGGCAGGGCGGCAATCAGCCCCAGCATTTT. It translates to CASSLGQGGNQPQHF. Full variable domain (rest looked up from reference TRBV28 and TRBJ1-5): DVKVTQSSRYLVKRTGEKVFLECVQDMDHENMFWYRQDPGLGLRLIYFSYDVKMKEKGDIPEGYSVSREKKERFSLILESASTNQTSMYLCASSLGQGGNQPQHFGDGTRLSIL.

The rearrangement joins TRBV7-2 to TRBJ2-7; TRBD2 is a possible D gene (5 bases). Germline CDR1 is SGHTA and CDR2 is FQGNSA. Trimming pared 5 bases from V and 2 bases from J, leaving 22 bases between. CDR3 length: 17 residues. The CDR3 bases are TGTGCCAGCAGCGGATATAGAAATGGGAGACCCACCTACGAGCAGTACTTC. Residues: CASSGYRNGRPTYEQYF. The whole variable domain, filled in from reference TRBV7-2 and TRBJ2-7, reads GAGVSQSPSNKVTEKGKDVELRCDPISGHTALYWYRQSLGQGLEFLIYFQGNSAPDKSGLPSDRFSAERTGGSVSTLTIQRTQQEDSAVYLCASSGYRNGRPTYEQYFGPGTRLTVT.

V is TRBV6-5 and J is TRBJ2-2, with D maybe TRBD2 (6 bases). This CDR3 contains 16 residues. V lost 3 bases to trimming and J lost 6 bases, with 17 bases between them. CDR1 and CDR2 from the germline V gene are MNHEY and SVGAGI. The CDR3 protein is CASSYREFSGAGELFF. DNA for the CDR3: TGTGCCAGCAGTTATCGAGAGTTTAGCGGCGCCGGGGAGCTGTTTTTT.

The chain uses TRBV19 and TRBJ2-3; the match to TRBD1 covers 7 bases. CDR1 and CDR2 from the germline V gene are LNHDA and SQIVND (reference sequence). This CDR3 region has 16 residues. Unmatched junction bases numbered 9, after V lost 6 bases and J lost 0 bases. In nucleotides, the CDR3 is TGTGCCAGTAGCCATATCCAGGGGGTTAGCACAGATACGCAGTATTTT. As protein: CASSHIQGVSTDTQYF.